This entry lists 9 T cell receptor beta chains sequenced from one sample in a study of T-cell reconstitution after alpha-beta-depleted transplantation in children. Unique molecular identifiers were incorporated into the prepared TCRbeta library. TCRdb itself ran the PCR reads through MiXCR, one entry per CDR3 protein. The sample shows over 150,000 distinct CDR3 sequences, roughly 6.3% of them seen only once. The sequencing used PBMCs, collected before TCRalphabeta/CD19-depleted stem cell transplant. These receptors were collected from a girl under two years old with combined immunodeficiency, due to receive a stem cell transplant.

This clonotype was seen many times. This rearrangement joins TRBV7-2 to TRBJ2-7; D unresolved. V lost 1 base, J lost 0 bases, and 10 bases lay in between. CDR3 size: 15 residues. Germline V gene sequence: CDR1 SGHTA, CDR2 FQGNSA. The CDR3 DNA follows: TGTGCCAGCAGCTTAGGGTCGGCCGTCTCCTACGAGCAGTACTTC. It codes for CASSLGSAVSYEQYF.

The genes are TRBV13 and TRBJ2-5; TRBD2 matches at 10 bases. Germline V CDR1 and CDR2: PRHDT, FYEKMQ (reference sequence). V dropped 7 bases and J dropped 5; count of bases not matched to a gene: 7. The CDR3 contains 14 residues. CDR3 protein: CASTQGLAPETQYF. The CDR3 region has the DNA TGTGCCAGCACCCAGGGACTAGCGCCCGAGACCCAGTACTTC. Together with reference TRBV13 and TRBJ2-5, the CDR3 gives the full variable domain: AAGVIQSPRHLIKEKRETATLKCYPIPRHDTVYWYQQGPGQDPQFLISFYEKMQSDKGSIPDRFSAQQFSDYHSELNMSSLELGDSALYFCASTQGLAPETQYFGPGTRLLVL.

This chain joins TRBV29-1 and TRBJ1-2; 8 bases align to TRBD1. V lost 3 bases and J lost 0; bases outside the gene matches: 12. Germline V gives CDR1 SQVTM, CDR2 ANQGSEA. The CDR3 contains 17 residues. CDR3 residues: CSVDLGQEYSPNYGYTF. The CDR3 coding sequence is TGCAGCGTTGACCTGGGACAGGAGTACTCTCCTAACTATGGCTACACCTTC.

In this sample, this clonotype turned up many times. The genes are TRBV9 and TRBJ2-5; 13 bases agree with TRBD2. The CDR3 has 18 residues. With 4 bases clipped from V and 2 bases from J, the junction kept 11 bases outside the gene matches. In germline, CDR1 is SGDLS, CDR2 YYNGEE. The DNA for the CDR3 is TGTGCCAGCAGCTACGGACTAGCGGGAGTGCACTCTCAAGAGACCCAGTACTTC. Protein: CASSYGLAGVHSQETQYF.

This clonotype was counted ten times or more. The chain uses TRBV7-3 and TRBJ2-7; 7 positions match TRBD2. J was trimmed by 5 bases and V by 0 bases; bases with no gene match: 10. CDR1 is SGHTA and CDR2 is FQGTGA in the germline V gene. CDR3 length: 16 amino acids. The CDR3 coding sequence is TGTGCCAGCAGCTTAACTTTGAGACTAGCATCCCACGAGCAGTACTTC. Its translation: CASSLTLRLASHEQYF.

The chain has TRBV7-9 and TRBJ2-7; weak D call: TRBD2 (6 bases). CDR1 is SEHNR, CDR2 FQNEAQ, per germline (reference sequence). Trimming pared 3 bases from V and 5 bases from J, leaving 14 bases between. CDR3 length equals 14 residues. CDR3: CASSFTGTGHEQYF. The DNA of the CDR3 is TGTGCCAGCAGCTTTACCGGGACTGGCCACGAGCAGTACTTC.

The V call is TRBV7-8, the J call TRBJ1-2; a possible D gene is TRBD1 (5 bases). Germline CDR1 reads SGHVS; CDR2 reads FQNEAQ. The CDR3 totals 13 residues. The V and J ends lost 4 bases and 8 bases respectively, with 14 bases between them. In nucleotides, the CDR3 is TGTGCCAGCAGCTCCCCAGGGAATGAAGGCTACACCTTC. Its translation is CASSSPGNEGYTF.

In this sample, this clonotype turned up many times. DNA for the CDR3: TGTGCCACCAGCAGAGTTGGACAGTGGGAGGAAAAACTGTTTTTT. This sequence encodes CATSRVGQWEEKLFF. The V call is TRBV15, the J call TRBJ1-4; D possibly corresponds to TRBD1 (6 bases). This CDR3 is built from 15 residues. Germline-derived CDR1 and CDR2 are LNHNV and YYDKDF (reference sequence). V was pared by 1 base and J by 8 bases, with 14 bases between.

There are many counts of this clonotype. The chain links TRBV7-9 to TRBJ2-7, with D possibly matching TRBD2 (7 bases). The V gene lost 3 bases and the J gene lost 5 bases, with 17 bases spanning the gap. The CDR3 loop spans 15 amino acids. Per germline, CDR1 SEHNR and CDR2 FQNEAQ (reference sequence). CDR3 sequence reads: CASSLVGGGRDEQYF. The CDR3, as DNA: TGTGCCAGCAGCTTGGTTGGGGGGGGCAGGGACGAGCAGTACTTC.